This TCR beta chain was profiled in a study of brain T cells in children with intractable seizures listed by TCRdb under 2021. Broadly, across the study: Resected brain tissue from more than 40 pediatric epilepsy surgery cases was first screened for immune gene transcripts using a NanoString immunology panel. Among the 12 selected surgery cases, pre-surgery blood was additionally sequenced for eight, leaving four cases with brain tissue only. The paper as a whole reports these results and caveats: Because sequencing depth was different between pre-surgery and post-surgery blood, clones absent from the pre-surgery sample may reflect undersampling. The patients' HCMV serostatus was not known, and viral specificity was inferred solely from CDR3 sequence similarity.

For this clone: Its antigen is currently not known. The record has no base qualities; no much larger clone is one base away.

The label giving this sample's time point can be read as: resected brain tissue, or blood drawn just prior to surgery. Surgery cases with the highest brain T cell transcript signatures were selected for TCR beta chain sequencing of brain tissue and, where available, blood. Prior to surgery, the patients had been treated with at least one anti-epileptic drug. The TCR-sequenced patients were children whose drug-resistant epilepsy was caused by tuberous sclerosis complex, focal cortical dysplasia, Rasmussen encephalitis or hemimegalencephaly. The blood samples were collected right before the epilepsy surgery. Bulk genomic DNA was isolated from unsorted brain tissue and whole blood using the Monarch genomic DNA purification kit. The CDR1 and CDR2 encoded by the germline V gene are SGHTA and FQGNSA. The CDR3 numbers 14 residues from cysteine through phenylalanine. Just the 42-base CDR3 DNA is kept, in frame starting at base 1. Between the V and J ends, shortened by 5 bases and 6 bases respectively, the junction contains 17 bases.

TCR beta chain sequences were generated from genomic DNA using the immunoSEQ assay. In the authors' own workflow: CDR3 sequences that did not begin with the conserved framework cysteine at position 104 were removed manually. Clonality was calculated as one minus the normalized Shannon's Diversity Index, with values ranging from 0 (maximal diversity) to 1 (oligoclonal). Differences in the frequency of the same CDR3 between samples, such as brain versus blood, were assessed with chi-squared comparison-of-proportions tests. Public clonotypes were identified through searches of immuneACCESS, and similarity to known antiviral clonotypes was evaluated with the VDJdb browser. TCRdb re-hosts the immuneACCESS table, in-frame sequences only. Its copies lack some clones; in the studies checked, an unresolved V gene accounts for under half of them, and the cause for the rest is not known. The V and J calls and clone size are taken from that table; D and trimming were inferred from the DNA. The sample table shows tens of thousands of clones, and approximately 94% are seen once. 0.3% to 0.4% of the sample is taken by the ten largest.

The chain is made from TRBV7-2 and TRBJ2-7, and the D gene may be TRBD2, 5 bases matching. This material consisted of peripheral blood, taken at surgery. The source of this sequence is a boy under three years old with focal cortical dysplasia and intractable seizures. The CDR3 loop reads CASSPDPGLFEQYF. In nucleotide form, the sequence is TGTGCCAGCAGCCCAGACCCCGGACTGTTCGAGCAGTACTTC.